The 26 T cell receptor beta chains listed next were all sequenced from one sample in a study of blood T cell repertoires in COVID-19 (dated by TCRdb to between 2020 and 2021). The library was built by means of the immunoSEQ multiplex PCR assay. This is the immuneACCESS table as TCRdb keeps it, with only in-frame sequences that have V and J called. A part of the clones is gone; compared with another copy, unresolved V genes explain less than half, and the rest is unexplained. For this sample there are around 100,000 clones; less than 90% appear just once. Together, the top ten hold over 7% of the sample. Sequencing was carried out using peripheral blood. Every receptor here comes from a man aged 25 to 45 in a cohort sampled during active COVID-19.

V gene TRBV5-8 combines with J gene TRBJ1-4; 7 bases fit TRBD1. The germline V gene encodes CDR1 SGHTS and CDR2 YDEGEE. After removal of 5 bases from V and 4 bases from J, the junction contained 8 bases not matched to a gene. This CDR3 has 15 residues. CDR3 DNA: TGTGCCAGCAGTTTCGGGACAGTCGTTAATGAAAAACTGTTTTTT. Its protein is CASSFGTVVNEKLFF.

The chain couples TRBV9 to TRBJ2-3; no clear D. V gave up 5 bases and J gave up 5 bases, with 15 bases separating them. Per germline, CDR1 SGDLS and CDR2 YYNGEE. The CDR3 contains 14 residues. The CDR3 loop reads CASSAAEAIDTQYF. For the CDR3, the DNA is TGTGCCAGCAGTGCCGCTGAGGCTATAGATACGCAGTATTTT.

Only a few counts were recorded for this clone. The chain links TRBV27 to TRBJ2-7; TRBD2 aligns across 9 bases. V was clipped by 5 bases and J by 5 bases; unmatched bases: 13. Germline-derived CDR1 and CDR2 are MNHEY and SMNVEV (reference sequence). The CDR3 is 16 amino acids. The CDR3 sequence is CASSPLGLAGLNEQYF. In DNA, the CDR3 is TGTGCCAGCAGTCCCTTGGGGCTAGCGGGGTTGAACGAGCAGTACTTC.

Only one count was recorded for this clone. This sequence joins TRBV15 and TRBJ2-1, with TRBD2 matching 9 bases. Per germline, CDR1 LNHNV and CDR2 YYDKDF (reference sequence). The length of the CDR3 is 14 residues. The junction had 4 bases not matched to a gene; V was cut back by 9 bases and J by 1 base. The CDR3 protein is CATASGVSYNEQFF. The DNA for the CDR3 is TGTGCCACGGCTAGCGGGGTTTCCTACAATGAGCAGTTCTTC.

This clone has just one count. The J gene is TRBJ2-7, the V gene TRBV10-3, with TRBD2 matching over 8 bases. The CDR3 is 15 amino acids. After removal of 1 base from V and 3 bases from J, the junction contained 5 bases not matched to a gene. CDR1 and CDR2 (germline): ENHRY, SYGVKD. As DNA, the CDR3 is TGTGCCATCAGTGAGTTGGCGGGAGGAAACTACGAGCAGTACTTC. Its translation is CAISELAGGNYEQYF.

This clone was detected a few times. The rearrangement joins TRBV2 to TRBJ1-2; tentative D call: TRBD1 (6 bases). The CDR3 runs 14 residues. Germline CDR1 reads SNHLY; CDR2 reads FYNNEI. V lost 2 bases and J 4 bases, leaving 11 bases between the germline ends. The chain's CDR3 is CASSESAGAYGYTF. CDR3 in DNA: TGTGCCAGCAGTGAATCTGCGGGGGCCTATGGCTACACCTTC. Using reference TRBV2 and TRBJ1-2 for the parts outside the CDR3, the full variable domain is EPEVTQTPSHQVTQMGQEVILRCVPISNHLYFYWYRQILGQKVEFLVSFYNNEISEKSEIFDDQFSVERPDGSNFTLKIRSTKLEDSAMYFCASSESAGAYGYTFGSGTRLTVV.

The chain couples TRBV3-1 (or the pseudogene TRBV3-2) to TRBJ1-4; 7 bases fit TRBD1. The V gene's germline CDR1 is LGHDT and CDR2 YNNKEL (reference sequence). V trimming: 5 bases; J trimming: 7 bases; junction bases outside the gene matches: 13. The CDR3 has 16 amino acids. CDR3 bases: TGTGCCAGCAGCGACTCAAACAGGGGACGAGGTGAAAAACTGTTTTTT. Its translation is CASSDSNRGRGEKLFF.

The chain recombines TRBV7-9 with TRBJ2-1; 15 bases are a match to TRBD2. Germline V gives CDR1 SEHNR, CDR2 FQNEAQ (reference sequence). The V and J ends lost 3 bases and 4 bases, in that order; junction bases with no gene match: 4. The CDR3 spans 17 residues. CDR3 amino acids: CASSLFGLAGGYNEQFF. Written as DNA, the CDR3 is TGTGCCAGCAGCTTGTTCGGACTAGCGGGGGGGTACAATGAGCAGTTCTTC.

The chain uses TRBV19 and TRBJ2-5; D gene unclear. CDR1 and CDR2 from the germline V gene are LNHDA and SQIVND (reference sequence). The CDR3 is 14 residues long. V lost 1 base to trimming and J lost 5 bases, with 11 bases between them. The CDR3 DNA reads as TGTGCCAGTAGTATAGCCCCCCAGACTGAGACCCAGTACTTC. This codes for CASSIAPQTETQYF.

The chain uses TRBV30 and TRBJ2-7; no clear D gene. Germline assignment: CDR1 GTSNPN and CDR2 SVGIG (reference sequence). The CDR3 is 11 residues long. Deletions cut 2 bases from V and 7 bases from J, with 9 bases between. CDR3 in DNA: TGTGCCTGGAGTATCTTCAGGGAGCAGTACTTC. Translated: CAWSIFREQYF.

The rearrangement uses TRBV6-5 and TRBJ1-1; D is possibly TRBD1 (6 bases). Germline values: CDR1 MNHEY, CDR2 SVGAGI. The ends were cut back, 6 bases at V and 5 bases at J, with 19 bases in the middle. The CDR3 has 15 residues. In nucleotides, the CDR3 is TGTGCCAGCAGACTACAAGGGGGTAAGGGAACTGAAGCTTTCTTT. This codes for CASRLQGGKGTEAFF.

The chain links TRBV5-8 to TRBJ2-1, with D possibly TRBD2 on 6 matching bases. V was pared by 1 base and J by 7 bases, with 12 bases between. CDR3 length: 14 amino acids. CDR1 SGHTS and CDR2 YDEGEE come from the germline V gene. The CDR3 bases are TGTGCCAGCAGCTTGTTCCTAGCGAGTAATGAGCAGTTCTTC. This sequence encodes CASSLFLASNEQFF.

This clone is a singleton in its sample. This sequence joins TRBV7-8 and TRBJ2-5; D is possibly TRBD1 (5 bases). The CDR3 has 14 residues. Trimming pared 10 bases from V and 4 bases from J, leaving 19 bases between. Germline V gives CDR1 SGHVS, CDR2 FQNEAQ. CDR3 coding DNA: TGTGCCATCCCCACGGAGCAGGGAAGAGAGACCCAGTACTTC. Amino acids: CAIPTEQGRETQYF.

The chain couples TRBV12-3 or TRBV12-4 to TRBJ2-3; D is ambiguous. Trimming removed 8 bases from V and 7 bases from J, with 10 bases in between. The CDR3 runs to 11 residues. The CDR3 nucleotides are TGTGCCAGCGGAGAAGGAAATACGCAGTATTTT. Translated: CASGEGNTQYF.

The chain links TRBV18 to TRBJ2-5, with unresolved D. V was pared by 0 bases and J by 1 base, with 3 bases between. The CDR3 runs 13 residues. In germline, CDR1 is KGHSH, CDR2 LQKENI. Written as DNA, the CDR3 is TGTGCCAGCTCACCACCTAGCCAAGAGACCCAGTACTTC. Residues: CASSPPSQETQYF. Full variable domain (remainder filled in from reference TRBV18 and TRBJ2-5): NAGVMQNPRHLVRRRGQEARLRCSPMKGHSHVYWYRQLPEEGLKFMVYLQKENIIDESGMPKERFSAEFPKEGPSILRIQQVVRGDSAAYFCASSPPSQETQYFGPGTRLLVL.

This chain connects TRBV3-1 (or the pseudogene TRBV3-2) to TRBJ1-4, with D perhaps matching TRBD1 (6 bases). The CDR3 spans 17 residues. V was shortened by 3 bases and J by 5 bases, with 19 bases between the two germline ends. From germline, CDR1 is LGHDT and CDR2 YNNKEL (reference sequence). This CDR3 reads CASSQQARGQRNEKLFF. The CDR3 DNA follows: TGTGCCAGCAGCCAGCAAGCTCGTGGACAGAGGAATGAAAAACTGTTTTTT.

The gene calls are TRBV27 and TRBJ2-7, with TRBD1 as a possible D gene (6 bases). This CDR3 has 13 amino acids. Trimming pared 4 bases from V and 0 bases from J, leaving 7 bases between. Germline assignment: CDR1 MNHEY and CDR2 SMNVEV (reference sequence). The CDR3 loop reads CASSWGRSYEQYF. The CDR3 nucleotides are TGTGCCAGCAGTTGGGGGCGCTCCTACGAGCAGTACTTC.

The chain carries TRBV7-9 and TRBJ2-5; D perhaps matches TRBD1 (6 bases). Germline V gives CDR1 SEHNR, CDR2 FQNEAQ (reference sequence). The V gene lost 1 base and the J gene lost 4 bases, with 7 bases spanning the gap. This CDR3 spans 13 amino acids. The CDR3 reads CASSLGRGETQYF. The CDR3 DNA reads as TGTGCCAGCAGCTTAGGCAGGGGAGAGACCCAGTACTTC.

This clone was seen more than once but under ten times. CDR3 sequence: CSVERGRLNNEQFF. Here the CDR3 DNA reads TGCAGCGTTGAAAGGGGGCGCCTTAACAATGAGCAGTTCTTC. The chain uses TRBV29-1 and TRBJ2-1; 7 bases line up with TRBD1. Germline lookup yields CDR1 SQVTM and CDR2 ANQGSEA. V lost 2 bases and J lost 5; bases outside the gene matches: 6. This CDR3 contains 14 residues.

The chain couples TRBV5-4 to TRBJ1-4, with TRBD1 matching 7 bases. Germline CDR1 SGHNT, CDR2 YYREEE (reference sequence). The CDR3 covers 14 residues. V shed 4 bases and J 7 bases; nucleotides not matched to a gene: 7. The CDR3 sequence is CASSLGGIGEKLFF. CDR3 DNA sequence: TGTGCCAGCAGCCTAGGGGGCATAGGTGAAAAACTGTTTTTT.

The chain carries TRBV7-6 and TRBJ2-1, with a tentative D call TRBD1 (7 bases). The CDR3 is 17 residues long. CDR1 and CDR2 (germline): SGHVS, FNYEAQ. Trimming took 1 base from V and 5 from J, leaving 18 bases between them. The CDR3 sequence is CASSLGAGTVPNNEQFF. As DNA, the CDR3 is TGTGCCAGCAGCTTAGGGGCGGGGACAGTACCTAACAATGAGCAGTTCTTC.

This chain links TRBV9 with TRBJ2-1, with D unclear. V lost 0 bases, J lost 7 bases, and 8 bases lay in between. Germline CDR1 SGDLS, CDR2 YYNGEE. CDR3 length equals 13 residues. DNA for the CDR3: TGTGCCAGCAGCGTAGGGGCGTGGAATGAGCAGTTCTTC. Protein: CASSVGAWNEQFF. The variable domain in full, with the rest retrieved from reference TRBV9 and TRBJ2-1, is DSGVTQTPKHLITATGQRVTLRCSPRSGDLSVYWYQQSLDQGLQFLIQYYNGEERAKGNILERFSAQQFPDLHSELNLSSLELGDSALYFCASSVGAWNEQFFGPGTRLTVL.

This rearrangement joins TRBV5-5 to TRBJ2-7; D might be TRBD1 (6 bases). V was cut by 1 base and J by 12 bases, with 17 bases left in between. Germline loops: CDR1 SGHKS, CDR2 YYEKEE (reference sequence). The CDR3 is 13 amino acids. CDR3 bases: TGTGCCAGCAGCTTGCAGGACAGAAGCGCCGGGTACTTC. Amino acids: CASSLQDRSAGYF.

This rearrangement joins TRBV5-1 to TRBJ1-2, with 8 nucleotides matching TRBD1. Germline V gives CDR1 SGHRS, CDR2 YFSETQ. This CDR3 comprises 15 residues. Losses at the gene ends were 4 bases for V and 4 bases for J; bases not matched to a gene: 9. The CDR3 nucleotides read TGCGCCAGCAGCGAGATATCCGGGACAGGCTATGGCTACACCTTC. This translates into CASSEISGTGYGYTF. The variable domain in full, with the rest retrieved from reference TRBV5-1 and TRBJ1-2, is KAGVTQTPRYLIKTRGQQVTLSCSPISGHRSVSWYQQTPGQGLQFLFEYFSETQRNKGNFPGRFSGRQFSNSRSEMNVSTLELGDSALYLCASSEISGTGYGYTFGSGTRLTVV.

This chain uses TRBV5-5 with TRBJ2-3; tentatively, D is TRBD2 (5 bases). V gave up 2 bases and J gave up 0 bases, with 10 bases separating them. The CDR3 totals 15 residues. Germline V gives CDR1 SGHKS, CDR2 YYEKEE (reference sequence). CDR3 nucleotides: TGTGCCAGCAGCTTTCGAGGGCCTAGCACAGATACGCAGTATTTT. It specifies CASSFRGPSTDTQYF.

The chain joins TRBV7-9 to TRBJ1-4; the D gene is possibly TRBD1 (6 bases). The V and J ends lost 2 bases and 8 bases respectively, with 18 bases between them. The CDR3 has 16 residues. Germline CDR1 reads SEHNR; CDR2 reads FQNEAQ (reference sequence). The CDR3 spells CASSLLGTSEGEKLFF. CDR3 nucleotides: TGTGCCAGCAGCTTACTTGGGACATCCGAGGGCGAAAAACTGTTTTTT.